This T cell receptor beta chain was identified during a study of beta chain features in type 1 diabetes. Study-level points and caveats: Overrepresentation of cells with high TCR expression could result from cDNA sequencing. Patients' naive, central memory and regulatory TCRB repertoires appeared more alike than those of healthy donors. The study found fewer insertions and more deletions at VDJ junctions in type 1 diabetes patients. Moderate but significant shortening of TCRB CDR3s was recorded in all four CD4+ subsets from Type 1 diabetes patients.

The authors reverse transcribed all of the isolated RNA, so sequencing captured expressed TCRB transcripts. TCRdb's copy holds only in-frame clones and misses some; the assay was immunoSEQ multiplex PCR. Found here are approximately 240,000 clones, roughly 17% of them singletons; the top ten hold less than 0.09%. The CDR3 length is 13 residues. The germline V gene encodes CDR1 SGHTA and CDR2 FQGNSA. The germline V and J ends were trimmed by 1 base and 4 bases, with 6 bases remaining between them. This clone was detected a few times. Its antigen is unidentified. The receptor comes from a young man with type 1 diabetes. What was sequenced was naive CD4+ T cells from blood. The genes are TRBV7-2 and TRBJ2-3; D not certain. CDR3 nucleotides: TGTGCCAGCAGCTTAGGGTCATCAGATACGCAGTATTTT. Protein: CASSLGSSDTQYF.